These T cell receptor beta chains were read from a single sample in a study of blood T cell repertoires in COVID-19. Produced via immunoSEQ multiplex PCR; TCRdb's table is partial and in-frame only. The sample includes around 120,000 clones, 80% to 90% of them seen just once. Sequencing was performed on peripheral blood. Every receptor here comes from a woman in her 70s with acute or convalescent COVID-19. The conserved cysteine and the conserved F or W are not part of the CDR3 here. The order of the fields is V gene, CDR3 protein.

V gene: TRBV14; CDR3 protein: ASSPSTGPGYT
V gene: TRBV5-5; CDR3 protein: ASSLARGGSGELF
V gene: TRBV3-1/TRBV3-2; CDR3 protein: ASRRGSTYEQY
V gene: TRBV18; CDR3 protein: ASSPGTTTRKSNTGELF
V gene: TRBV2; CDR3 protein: ASSLETQY
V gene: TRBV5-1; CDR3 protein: ASSSSTGTGYEQY
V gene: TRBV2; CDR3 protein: ASSEAGGSGANVLT
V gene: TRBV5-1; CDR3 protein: ASSFQGYEQY
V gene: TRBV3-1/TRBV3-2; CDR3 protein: ASSQVTGGELF
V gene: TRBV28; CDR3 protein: ASREGRTLYGYT
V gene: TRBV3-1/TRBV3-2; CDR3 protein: ASNSGGAGNEQF
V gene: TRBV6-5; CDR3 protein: ASSNGQNLDYEQY
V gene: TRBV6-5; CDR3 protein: ATMEWTEAF
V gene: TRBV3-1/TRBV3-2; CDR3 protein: ASSLGQLVNEQF
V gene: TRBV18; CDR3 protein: ASSGLYGYT
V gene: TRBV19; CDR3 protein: ASTREWGDGYT
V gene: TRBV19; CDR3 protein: ASSMGGGWPEAF
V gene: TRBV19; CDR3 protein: ASSMPPGPQH
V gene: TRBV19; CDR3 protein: ASQGGAWETQY
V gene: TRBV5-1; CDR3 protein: ASSSETGVGNTIY
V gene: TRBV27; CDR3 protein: ASSSYDRGPSGELF
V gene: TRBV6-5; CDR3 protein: AHGGRTDTQY
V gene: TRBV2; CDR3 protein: ASTAQTGAGELF
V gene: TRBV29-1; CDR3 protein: SVDLGRGIAYEQY
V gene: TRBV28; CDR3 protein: ASIGGGTDTQY
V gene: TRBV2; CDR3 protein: ARGQGEKLF
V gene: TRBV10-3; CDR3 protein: AIGRTANTEAF
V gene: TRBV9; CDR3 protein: ASSFTSGGAGTDTQY
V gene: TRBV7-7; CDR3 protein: ASSLATGTGWRDLEQTEAF
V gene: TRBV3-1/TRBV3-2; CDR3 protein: ASSQGGGGAEAF
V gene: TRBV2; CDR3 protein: ASRMGTAVNSPLH
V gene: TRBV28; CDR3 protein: ASSLSRGYQETQY
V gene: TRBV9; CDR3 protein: ASSVASVGSGNTIY
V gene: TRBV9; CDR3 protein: ASSVAGQGAETQY
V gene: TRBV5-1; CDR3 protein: ASSLGPTSSDTQY
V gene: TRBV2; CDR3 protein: ASRAPGGITGELF
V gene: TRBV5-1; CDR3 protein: ASSLGQIYEQY
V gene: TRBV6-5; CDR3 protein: ASSRTGTGNQPQH
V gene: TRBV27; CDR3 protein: ASSLGQGWRDTEAF
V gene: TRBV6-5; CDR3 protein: ASSYDSSGNTIY
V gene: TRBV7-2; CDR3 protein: ASSASRGYLNTEAF
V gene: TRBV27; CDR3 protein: ASSWGGDSNQPQH
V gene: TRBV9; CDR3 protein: ASSVGQFNQPQH
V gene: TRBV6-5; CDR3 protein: ASIKQTGLNTEAF
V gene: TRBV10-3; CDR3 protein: AISELAYEQY
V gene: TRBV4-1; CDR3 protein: ASSQGPRGYYEQY
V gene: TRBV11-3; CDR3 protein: ASSQGSDSLQETQY
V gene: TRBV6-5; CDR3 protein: ASSPGQGGDYGYT
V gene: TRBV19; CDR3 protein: ASSPWDNRGEEQY
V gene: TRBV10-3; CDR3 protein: AISTGTGNSGANVLT
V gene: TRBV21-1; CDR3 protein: ASDRARSPLH
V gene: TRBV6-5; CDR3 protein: ATQTGEYNQPQH
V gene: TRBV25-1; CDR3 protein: ASSEYNGGYQNEKLF
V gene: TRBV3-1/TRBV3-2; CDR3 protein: ASSQVDRDGGYT